The clone carrying this T cell receptor (beta chain) was observed a handful of times. What it recognizes is unknown. The sample comes from a study of T cell repertoires in aging, cancer and after chemotherapy. Study details: Patients with glioblastoma brain tumors were sampled before and after temozolomide-based therapy. General observations from the study: Compared with age-matched healthy donors, untreated hematological or solid cancer patients showed higher blood TCR clonality. Across the chemotherapy interval, each cancer cohort showed higher median generation probability, suggesting thymic rebound.

Peripheral blood genomic DNA, not sorted cells or RNA, was the template. The germline V gene encodes CDR1 GTSNPN and CDR2 SVGIG (reference sequence). The CDR3 has 12 amino acids. V was shortened by 5 bases and J by 4 bases, with 11 bases between the two germline ends. TRB rearrangements spanning V, D and J were amplified using mixed TRB-A/B primers. One entry per CDR3 protein results from TCRdb running MiXCR on the multiplex PCR reads. Of about 1,000 distinct CDR3 sequences in the sample, around 48% were seen once. The TCR comes from a human donor with a solid tumor. The donor label of this sample is uncertain. The sample consisted of blood. The chain carries TRBV30 and TRBJ1-2; perhaps TRBD1 as D (6 bases). CDR3 amino acids: CAWQGKGYGYTF. The CDR3 DNA reads as TGTGCCTGGCAGGGGAAAGGCTATGGCTACACCTTC.